A selection of T cell receptor beta chains follows, all from one sample in a study of shared clonotypes between healthy human individuals. TCRdb's table, derived via immunoSEQ multiplex PCR, lists solely in-frame clones and lacks some. Seen here are roughly 1.4 million clones, 98% observed once, and the top ten hold about 0.34%. Sequencing was performed on naive CD4+ T cells sorted from blood. The receptor source for this set is a man between 25 and 39 years old in good health. Each CDR3 is given with its conserved first and last residue. The D gene is left open where the match is weak. Expanded clones are given a class, and other clones once, few, many or no size at all.

abundance: NA
d_gene: NA
v_gene: TRBV1
j_gene: TRBJ1-5
CDR3nt: TGCACCAGCAGCCAAGGGGGGGCTCTTCAGCCCCAGCATTTT
CDR3aa: CTSSQGGALQPQHF

abundance: NA
d_gene: TRBD1
v_gene: TRBV19
j_gene: TRBJ2-5
CDR3nt: TGTGCCAGTAGTATGGGGGACAGGGGCCAAGAGACCCAGTACTTC
CDR3aa: CASSMGDRGQETQYF

abundance: once
d_gene: TRBD1
v_gene: TRBV11-2
j_gene: TRBJ2-7
CDR3nt: TGTGCCAGCAGCCATACGGGACAGCCAAATATCCACGAGCAGTACTTC
CDR3aa: CASSHTGQPNIHEQYF

abundance: NA
d_gene: NA
v_gene: TRBV18
j_gene: TRBJ2-4
CDR3nt: TGTGCCAGCTCATCTAGGGGTTCGGACATTCAGTACTTC
CDR3aa: CASSSRGSDIQYF

abundance: NA
d_gene: NA
v_gene: TRBV5-1
j_gene: TRBJ1-1
CDR3nt: TGCGCCAGCAGCTTGTACTTAAACTCCGGGACTGAAGCTTTCTTT
CDR3aa: CASSLYLNSGTEAFF

abundance: NA
d_gene: NA
v_gene: TRBV7-2
j_gene: TRBJ2-1
CDR3nt: TGTGCCAGCAGCCACCCTTCCGGGCTCTACAATGAGCAGTTCTTC
CDR3aa: CASSHPSGLYNEQFF

abundance: NA
d_gene: NA
v_gene: TRBV9
j_gene: TRBJ2-1
CDR3nt: TGTGCCAGCAGCGCAGACGGACGGGCGGGCTCCTACAATGAGCAGTTCTTC
CDR3aa: CASSADGRAGSYNEQFF

abundance: NA
d_gene: NA
v_gene: TRBV28
j_gene: TRBJ1-5
CDR3nt: TGTGCCAGCACCCCGAGGTATTATCAGCCCCAGCATTTT
CDR3aa: CASTPRYYQPQHF

abundance: NA
d_gene: NA
v_gene: TRBV28
j_gene: TRBJ1-2
CDR3nt: TGTGCCACCAGGGACGGTGCCTATGGCTACACCTTC
CDR3aa: CATRDGAYGYTF

abundance: NA
d_gene: NA
v_gene: TRBV5-1
j_gene: TRBJ2-7
CDR3nt: TGCGCCAGCAGCTTCCCTAACTCCTACGAGCAGTACTTC
CDR3aa: CASSFPNSYEQYF

abundance: NA
d_gene: NA
v_gene: TRBV5-1
j_gene: TRBJ2-1
CDR3nt: TGCGCCAGCAGCACTTCAGATTACAATGAGCAGTTCTTC
CDR3aa: CASSTSDYNEQFF

abundance: NA
d_gene: NA
v_gene: TRBV2
j_gene: TRBJ2-7
CDR3nt: TGTGCCAGCAGCGTGAGTGTACAGTACTTC
CDR3aa: CASSVSVQYF

abundance: NA
d_gene: TRBD1
v_gene: TRBV6-5
j_gene: TRBJ2-7
CDR3nt: TGTGCCAGCAGTTACAGGGGGCAGGGAGACGAGCAGTACTTC
CDR3aa: CASSYRGQGDEQYF

abundance: once
d_gene: NA
v_gene: TRBV9
j_gene: TRBJ2-1
CDR3nt: TGTGCCAGCAGCGCGGGACTGGAAGGAGGTGAGCAGTTCTTC
CDR3aa: CASSAGLEGGEQFF

abundance: once
d_gene: NA
v_gene: TRBV28
j_gene: TRBJ1-4
CDR3nt: TGTGCCAGCAGTTCCACGGTGGGGGCAACTAATGAAAAACTGTTTTTT
CDR3aa: CASSSTVGATNEKLFF

abundance: NA
d_gene: TRBD2
v_gene: TRBV7-9
j_gene: TRBJ2-3
CDR3nt: TGTGCCAGCAGCCCCAGGACTAGCGGGAGCATCTGTCTCAATACGCAGTATTTT
CDR3aa: CASSPRTSGSICLNTQYF

abundance: NA
d_gene: NA
v_gene: TRBV7-9
j_gene: TRBJ2-7
CDR3nt: TGTGCCAGCAGCTTAGACAGGGTAATGGTATCCTACGAGCAGTACTTC
CDR3aa: CASSLDRVMVSYEQYF

abundance: NA
d_gene: NA
v_gene: TRBV2
j_gene: TRBJ1-5
CDR3nt: TGTGCCAGCAGTGAGGCCCAGACGAACAATCAGCCCCAGCATTTT
CDR3aa: CASSEAQTNNQPQHF

abundance: NA
d_gene: TRBD2
v_gene: TRBV29-1
j_gene: TRBJ2-1
CDR3nt: TGCAGCGTACCCCTGCTAGCGGGCCTAGGTGAGCAGTTCTTC
CDR3aa: CSVPLLAGLGEQFF

abundance: once
d_gene: NA
v_gene: TRBV7-2
j_gene: TRBJ2-7
CDR3nt: TGTGCCAGCAGCCCCTCAGGACCGTCCTACGAGCAGTACTTC
CDR3aa: CASSPSGPSYEQYF

abundance: NA
d_gene: NA
v_gene: TRBV21-1
j_gene: TRBJ2-1
CDR3nt: TGTGCCAGCAGCGAGCGGGACAGGACTCAGAATGAGCAGTTCTTC
CDR3aa: CASSERDRTQNEQFF

abundance: NA
d_gene: NA
v_gene: TRBV10-3
j_gene: TRBJ2-5
CDR3nt: TGTGCCATCAGGGCAGGTTGGGAGGAGACCCAGTACTTC
CDR3aa: CAIRAGWEETQYF

abundance: NA
d_gene: NA
v_gene: TRBV10-2
j_gene: TRBJ2-7
CDR3nt: TGCGCCAGCAGTGAGCTGGACTTAACCTACGAGCAGTACTTC
CDR3aa: CASSELDLTYEQYF

abundance: NA
d_gene: TRBD1
v_gene: TRBV7-9
j_gene: TRBJ1-1
CDR3nt: TGTGCCAGCAGGCGACAGGGGTATGAAGCTTTCTTT
CDR3aa: CASRRQGYEAFF

abundance: NA
d_gene: NA
v_gene: TRBV2
j_gene: TRBJ2-1
CDR3nt: TGTGCCAGCAGTGGCCCCGATCGAAGTGAGCAGTTCTTC
CDR3aa: CASSGPDRSEQFF

abundance: NA
d_gene: NA
v_gene: TRBV28
j_gene: TRBJ2-7
CDR3nt: TGTGCCAGCAGTTTATATCTATGGGGAGACTCTTTACCATTCTCCTACGAGCAGTACTTC
CDR3aa: CASSLYLWGDSLPFSYEQYF

abundance: NA
d_gene: TRBD1
v_gene: TRBV7-9
j_gene: TRBJ1-5
CDR3nt: TGTGCCAGCAGCTTAGGAAGGACAGGGGGGGATCAGCCCCAGCATTTT
CDR3aa: CASSLGRTGGDQPQHF

abundance: NA
d_gene: TRBD1
v_gene: TRBV7-2
j_gene: TRBJ1-3
CDR3nt: TGTGCCAGCAGTTTGGCGACAGGGCGCGGCAGTGGGAACACCATATATTTT
CDR3aa: CASSLATGRGSGNTIYF

abundance: NA
d_gene: TRBD1
v_gene: TRBV2
j_gene: TRBJ1-5
CDR3nt: TGTGCCAGCAGTAACAGGGGAGATCGCAATCAGCCCCAGCATTTT
CDR3aa: CASSNRGDRNQPQHF

abundance: NA
d_gene: NA
v_gene: TRBV19
j_gene: TRBJ2-7
CDR3nt: TGTGCCAGTAGTGATCGTCGGGAGGAGCAGTACTTC
CDR3aa: CASSDRREEQYF

abundance: NA
d_gene: TRBD1
v_gene: TRBV5-1
j_gene: TRBJ2-7
CDR3nt: TGCGCCAGCAGCTTACAGGGGGATAGCTACGAGCAGTACTTC
CDR3aa: CASSLQGDSYEQYF

abundance: NA
d_gene: NA
v_gene: TRBV28
j_gene: TRBJ2-7
CDR3nt: TGTGCCAGCAGTAACCGGGGGGAGCAGTACTTC
CDR3aa: CASSNRGEQYF

abundance: NA
d_gene: NA
v_gene: TRBV11-2
j_gene: TRBJ1-5
CDR3nt: TGTGCCAGCAGCACCGGGACACTTAGCAATCAGCCCCAGCATTTT
CDR3aa: CASSTGTLSNQPQHF

abundance: NA
d_gene: TRBD1
v_gene: TRBV6-1
j_gene: TRBJ1-5
CDR3nt: TGTGCCAGCAGTAACCCCAGGGGGCCGAATCAGCCCCAGCATTTT
CDR3aa: CASSNPRGPNQPQHF

abundance: NA
d_gene: NA
v_gene: TRBV5-4
j_gene: TRBJ1-1
CDR3nt: TGTGCCAGCAGCTTGGCCCGGGGGGCTGAAGCTTTCTTT
CDR3aa: CASSLARGAEAFF

abundance: NA
d_gene: NA
v_gene: TRBV4-2
j_gene: TRBJ1-1
CDR3nt: TGTGCCAGCAGCCAAGGCGCCTTTGGGGGGGAAACTGAAGCTTTCTTT
CDR3aa: CASSQGAFGGETEAFF

abundance: NA
d_gene: NA
v_gene: TRBV28
j_gene: TRBJ2-1
CDR3nt: TGTGCCAGCAGTCCCTTGACCCAGGGTCGCAATGAGCAGTTCTTC
CDR3aa: CASSPLTQGRNEQFF

abundance: NA
d_gene: NA
v_gene: TRBV20-1
j_gene: TRBJ2-7
CDR3nt: TGCAGTGCTAGCGACCACGAGCAGTACTTC
CDR3aa: CSASDHEQYF

abundance: NA
d_gene: TRBD1
v_gene: TRBV14
j_gene: TRBJ2-7
CDR3nt: TGTGCCAGCAGCCCTTCACCCGGGACAGGGGCAACCTACGAGCAGTACTTC
CDR3aa: CASSPSPGTGATYEQYF

abundance: NA
d_gene: TRBD2
v_gene: TRBV7-7
j_gene: TRBJ2-1
CDR3nt: TGTGCTAGCAGCCCCGGGGAGCGGGATTACAATGAGCAGTTCTTC
CDR3aa: CASSPGERDYNEQFF

abundance: NA
d_gene: TRBD2
v_gene: TRBV6-5
j_gene: TRBJ2-3
CDR3nt: TGTGCCAGCAGTTACTCCCCCAGCGGGGTCACAGATACGCAGTATTTT
CDR3aa: CASSYSPSGVTDTQYF

abundance: NA
d_gene: TRBD2
v_gene: TRBV18
j_gene: TRBJ2-3
CDR3nt: TGTGCCAGCTCTCCCCCTTCAGGGAGGGCTAGCACAGATACGCAGTATTTT
CDR3aa: CASSPPSGRASTDTQYF

abundance: NA
d_gene: NA
v_gene: TRBV6-1
j_gene: TRBJ1-2
CDR3nt: TGTGCCAGCCAGGCGCCGCTTGCTGGCTACACCTTC
CDR3aa: CASQAPLAGYTF

abundance: NA
d_gene: NA
v_gene: TRBV11-3
j_gene: TRBJ2-7
CDR3nt: TGTGCCAGCAGTAAATATAGGGGAAACGAGCAGTACTTC
CDR3aa: CASSKYRGNEQYF

abundance: NA
d_gene: TRBD1
v_gene: TRBV29-1
j_gene: TRBJ2-1
CDR3nt: TGCAGCGTCGTCGACAGGGGGCGTTACAATGAGCAGTTCTTC
CDR3aa: CSVVDRGRYNEQFF